Presented here are 23 T cell receptor beta chains from one specimen sequenced in a study of T cell changes during pregnancy in multiple sclerosis. Sequencing was performed with immunoSEQ multiplex PCR; in TCRdb, only in-frame clones are kept and a portion is missing. In the table there are approximately 60,000 clones, 90% of which are singletons. The starting material was peripheral blood, obtained in the third trimester of pregnancy. The receptor source for this set is a female donor in good health, enrolled as a control in a pregnancy study.

The CDR3: CASRQTGVGDGYTF. The CDR3, as DNA: TGTGCCAGTAGACAGACAGGGGTGGGCGATGGCTACACCTTC. The rearrangement joins TRBV19 to TRBJ1-2; TRBD1 agrees at 8 bases. V shed 6 bases and J 6 bases; nucleotides not matched to a gene: 9. Germline V lookup: CDR1 LNHDA, CDR2 SQIVND (reference sequence). The CDR3 covers 14 residues.

The chain joins TRBV7-6 to TRBJ2-3; TRBD1 is a possible D gene (5 bases). Germline CDR1 is SGHVS and CDR2 is FNYEAQ. The CDR3 covers 16 residues. The V gene lost 5 bases and the J gene lost 0 bases, with 15 bases spanning the gap. The CDR3 protein is CASSPVRGLSTDTQYF. The CDR3 coding sequence is TGTGCCAGCAGCCCCGTTAGGGGCCTTAGCACAGATACGCAGTATTTT. The whole variable domain, filled in from reference TRBV7-6 and TRBJ2-3, reads GAGVSQSPRYKVTKRGQDVALRCDPISGHVSLYWYRQALGQGPEFLTYFNYEAQQDKSGLPNDRFSAERPEGSISTLTIQRTEQRDSAMYRCASSPVRGLSTDTQYFGPGTRLTVL.

The V and J genes are TRBV7-9 and TRBJ2-7; D possibly corresponds to TRBD2 (5 bases). V lost 7 bases and J lost 6, with 16 bases in between. Germline values: CDR1 SEHNR, CDR2 FQNEAQ (reference sequence). CDR3 length: 13 residues. The CDR3 loop is CASTPPGSIEQYF. CDR3 in DNA: TGTGCCAGCACCCCCCCGGGATCGATCGAGCAGTACTTC.

The chain links TRBV12-5 to TRBJ2-7, with TRBD1 identical over 9 bases. Germline loops: CDR1 LGHNT, CDR2 FRNRAP. This CDR3 has 15 amino acids. Unmatched junction bases numbered 3, after V lost 1 base and J lost 2 bases. DNA of the CDR3: TGTGCTAGTGGTTTGGGCGGACAGGGGACCTACGAGCAGTACTTC. Amino acids: CASGLGGQGTYEQYF.

The V gene is TRBV11-3, the J gene TRBJ2-1; 9 bases align to TRBD2. Trimming at V came to 1 base and at J to 1 base, leaving 5 bases not matched to a gene. CDR3 length: 17 amino acids. Per the germline V gene, CDR1 is SGHNT and CDR2 is YENEEA. For the CDR3, the DNA is TGTGCCAGCAGCTTAGTAGGGCTAGCGGGGTCCTACAATGAGCAGTTCTTC. Protein: CASSLVGLAGSYNEQFF. Looking up the rest from reference TRBV11-3 and TRBJ2-1 gives the full variable domain: EAGVVQSPRYKIIEKKQPVAFWCNPISGHNTLYWYLQNLGQGPELLIRYENEEAVDDSQLPKDRFSAERLKGVDSTLKIQPAELGDSAVYLCASSLVGLAGSYNEQFFGPGTRLTVL.

This clone was detected only once. The J gene is TRBJ2-1, the V gene TRBV19; D perhaps matches TRBD1 (6 bases). Germline lookup yields CDR1 LNHDA and CDR2 SQIVND (reference sequence). V was shortened by 5 bases and J by 4 bases, with 12 bases between the two germline ends. The CDR3 runs 14 residues. CDR3: CASSARGTYNEQFF. CDR3 coding DNA: TGTGCCAGTAGTGCCAGGGGTACGTACAATGAGCAGTTCTTC.

V is TRBV11-1 and J is TRBJ2-1; 12 bases map to TRBD2. From germline, CDR1 is SGHAT and CDR2 FQDESV (reference sequence). V was clipped by 4 bases and J by 0 bases; unmatched bases: 10. The CDR3 runs 19 residues. CDR3 residues: CASSSPKTSGSLSYNEQFF. The CDR3 region has the DNA TGTGCCAGCAGCTCCCCGAAGACTAGCGGGAGCCTCTCCTACAATGAGCAGTTCTTC.

The chain uses TRBV5-1 and TRBJ2-3, with D perhaps TRBD1 (6 bases). The CDR3 contains 15 residues. V was shortened by 5 bases and J by 4 bases, with 17 bases between the two germline ends. Germline V gives CDR1 SGHRS, CDR2 YFSETQ. The CDR3 DNA sequence: TGCGCCAGCAGAGTTGGGACACACGAGGCAGATACGCAGTATTTT. Protein sequence: CASRVGTHEADTQYF.

In this sample, this clone turned up once. The V and J genes are TRBV27 and TRBJ1-5; no firm D call. Germline assignment: CDR1 MNHEY and CDR2 SMNVEV (reference sequence). The CDR3 has 13 residues. The V end lost 2 bases, the J end lost 4 bases, and 6 bases lay between the germline ends. CDR3 in DNA: TGTGCCAGCAGTTTAAGCAGGAATCAGCCCCAGCATTTT. Translating it yields CASSLSRNQPQHF.

The chain combines TRBV5-4 with TRBJ2-1; 15 nucleotides match TRBD2. The CDR3 has 18 amino acids. Trimming at V came to 4 bases and at J to 4 bases, leaving 9 bases not matched to a gene. The germline gives CDR1 SGHNT, CDR2 YYREEE (reference sequence). The CDR3 loop reads CASSISGTSGRRYNEQFF. Here the CDR3 DNA reads TGTGCCAGCAGCATATCCGGGACTAGCGGGAGGAGGTACAATGAGCAGTTCTTC.

The CDR3 loop is CASSESQGGDGYTF. Here the CDR3 DNA reads TGCGCCAGCAGTGAGTCCCAGGGGGGTGATGGCTACACCTTC. This sequence joins TRBV10-2 and TRBJ1-2; TRBD1 matches 7 bases. The CDR3 contains 14 residues. V shed 0 bases and J 6 bases; nucleotides not matched to a gene: 4. CDR1 WSHSY and CDR2 SAAADI come from the germline V gene.

This chain links TRBV28 with TRBJ1-3; tentative D call: TRBD1 (6 bases). This CDR3 has 14 residues. V shed 6 bases and J shed 4 bases, with 13 bases lying between them. Germline V CDR1 and CDR2: MDHEN, SYDVKM. The chain's CDR3 is CASRTGASGNTIYF. CDR3 nucleotide sequence: TGTGCCAGCAGGACAGGAGCTTCAGGAAACACCATATATTTT.

The chain uses TRBV6-5 and TRBJ1-5; 8 nucleotides match TRBD1. Germline V gene data show CDR1 as MNHEY and CDR2 as SVGAGI. The V and J ends lost 0 bases and 10 bases, in that order; junction bases with no gene match: 8. This CDR3 contains 15 residues. CDR3 protein: CASSYSSGGVFPQHF. In DNA form, the CDR3 reads TGTGCCAGCAGTTACTCGTCAGGGGGCGTTTTTCCCCAGCATTTT.

The chain uses TRBV5-1 and TRBJ2-5; possible D gene TRBD2, 6 bases. CDR1 is SGHRS and CDR2 is YFSETQ in the germline V gene. The CDR3 runs to 13 residues. Trimming removed 4 bases at V and 2 bases at J, with 9 bases between. Written as DNA, the CDR3 is TGCGCCAGCAGCGAGGGGACTCAAGAGACCCAGTACTTC. It encodes CASSEGTQETQYF.

V usage is TRBV5-6 and J usage is TRBJ1-1; tentative D call: TRBD1 (5 bases). The V end was cut by 0 bases, the J end by 1 base, with 7 bases between. This CDR3 spans 14 amino acids. Germline CDR1 reads SGHDT; CDR2 reads YYEEEE. The CDR3 spells CASSLATENTEAFF. Written as DNA, the CDR3 is TGTGCCAGCAGCTTGGCGACAGAGAACACTGAAGCTTTCTTT.

This clone was picked up a small number of times. The chain is built from TRBV28 and TRBJ1-1; 8 nucleotides agree with TRBD1. Trimming removed 6 bases from V and 0 bases from J; junction bases left unmatched: 6. The CDR3 covers 15 residues. Germline V lookup: CDR1 MDHEN, CDR2 SYDVKM. CDR3 sequence reads: CASRRTGIMNTEAFF. CDR3 coding DNA: TGTGCCAGCAGACGGACAGGGATCATGAACACTGAAGCTTTCTTT.

This clone was seen just once. The rearrangement links TRBV7-8 to TRBJ2-7, with 11 bases matching TRBD1. V dropped 4 bases and J dropped 4; count of bases not matched to a gene: 15. Per the germline V gene, CDR1 is SGHVS and CDR2 is FQNEAQ. The CDR3 is 18 residues long. Here the CDR3 reads CASSSWTGTGGRPYEQYF. As DNA, the CDR3 is TGTGCCAGCAGCTCGTGGACCGGGACAGGGGGACGACCTTACGAGCAGTACTTC.

The chain carries TRBV18 and TRBJ2-5; 7 bases map to TRBD1. Germline V CDR1 and CDR2: KGHSH, LQKENI. J gave up 4 bases and V 2 bases, and 1 base lay outside the gene matches. The CDR3 spans 13 residues. The CDR3 reads CASSPSGGETQYF. DNA for the CDR3: TGTGCCAGCTCACCATCAGGGGGAGAGACCCAGTACTTC.

This chain connects TRBV18 to TRBJ2-7; TRBD1 matches 8 bases. The CDR3 has 15 amino acids. The trim removed 3 bases at V and 5 bases at J, leaving 9 bases unmatched. Looked up from germline, CDR1 is KGHSH and CDR2 is LQKENI. The CDR3 nucleotides read TGTGCCAGCTCACCTCAGGACAGGGTAGACCACGAGCAGTACTTC. This encodes CASSPQDRVDHEQYF.

The V call is TRBV27, the J call TRBJ2-2; 11 bases agree with TRBD1. Germline assignment: CDR1 MNHEY and CDR2 SMNVEV (reference sequence). Germline trimming cut 5 bases from V and 5 bases from J; bases unmatched to any gene: 7. This CDR3 contains 16 residues. CDR3 protein: CASSPRTGGRTGELFF. DNA for the CDR3: TGTGCCAGCAGTCCCCGGACAGGGGGCAGAACCGGGGAGCTGTTTTTT.

V is TRBV18 and J is TRBJ2-7; D ambiguous. This CDR3 region has 12 residues. Trimming removed 3 bases from V and 5 bases from J, with 8 bases in between. Germline loops: CDR1 KGHSH, CDR2 LQKENI. The CDR3 spells CASSPSLHEQYF. The CDR3 DNA follows: TGTGCCAGCTCACCGAGTCTCCACGAGCAGTACTTC.

This chain links TRBV27 with TRBJ1-5, with 11 bases aligning to TRBD1. The CDR3 sequence is 18 residues long. V shed 6 bases, J shed 6 bases, and the junction held 16 bases outside the gene matches. Germline loops: CDR1 MNHEY, CDR2 SMNVEV (reference sequence). Here the CDR3 reads CASRKKIAGQGVTQPQHF. The CDR3 DNA follows: TGTGCCAGCAGGAAAAAAATAGCGGGACAGGGGGTGACTCAGCCCCAGCATTTT.

The V gene is TRBV9, the J gene TRBJ2-3; 8 nucleotides line up with TRBD2. The trim removed 9 bases at V and 1 base at J, leaving 7 bases unmatched. Germline loops: CDR1 SGDLS, CDR2 YYNGEE. The CDR3 has 14 amino acids. The CDR3, as DNA: TGTGCCACCCGGGAGGGCATCGGCACAGATACGCAGTATTTT. Protein sequence: CATREGIGTDTQYF.